This T cell receptor (beta chain) was captured in a study of blood T cell repertoires in COVID-19. This CDR3 comprises 13 residues. Profiled with immunoSEQ multiplex PCR; TCRdb holds only in-frame clones, not every one. The sample lists about 44,000 clones; around 86% were seen once. Only one count was recorded for this clone. Source material: peripheral blood. The receptor was derived from a human donor in a cohort sampled during active COVID-19. The chain employs TRBV21-1 and TRBJ2-5; the table's D gene call, TRBD2, was not cross checked with the DNA. TRBV21-1 is a pseudogene segment. The DNA for the CDR3 is TGTGCCAGCAGGCCTAGCGAGCAAGAGACCCAGTACTTC. It encodes CASRPSEQETQYF.